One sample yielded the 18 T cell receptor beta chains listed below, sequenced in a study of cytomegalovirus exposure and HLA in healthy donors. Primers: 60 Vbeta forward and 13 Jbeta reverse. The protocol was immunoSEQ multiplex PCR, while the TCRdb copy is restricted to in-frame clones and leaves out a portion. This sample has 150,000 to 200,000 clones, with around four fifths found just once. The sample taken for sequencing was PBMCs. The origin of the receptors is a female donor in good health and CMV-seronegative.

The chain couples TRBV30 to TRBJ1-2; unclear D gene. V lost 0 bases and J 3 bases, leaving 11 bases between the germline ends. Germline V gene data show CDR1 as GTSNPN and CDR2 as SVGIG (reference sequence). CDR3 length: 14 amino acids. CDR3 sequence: CAWSVDRKYYGYTF. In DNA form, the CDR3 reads TGTGCCTGGAGTGTAGATAGAAAGTACTATGGCTACACCTTC.

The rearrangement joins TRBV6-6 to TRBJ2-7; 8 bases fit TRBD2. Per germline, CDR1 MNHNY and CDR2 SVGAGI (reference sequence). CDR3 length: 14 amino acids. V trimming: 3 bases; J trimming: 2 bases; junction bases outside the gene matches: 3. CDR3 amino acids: CASSYSGETYEQYF. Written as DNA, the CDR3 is TGTGCCAGCAGTTATAGCGGGGAAACCTACGAGCAGTACTTC.

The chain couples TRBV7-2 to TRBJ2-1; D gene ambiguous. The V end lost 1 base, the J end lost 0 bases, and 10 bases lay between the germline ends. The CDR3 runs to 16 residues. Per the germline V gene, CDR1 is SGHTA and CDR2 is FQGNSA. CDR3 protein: CASSLEASSSYNEQFF. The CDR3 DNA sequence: TGTGCCAGCAGCTTAGAAGCGTCTAGCTCCTACAATGAGCAGTTCTTC.

This chain's CDR3 is CSAPRGEKLFF. In nucleotides, the CDR3 is TGCAGTGCTCCAAGGGGGGAAAAACTGTTTTTT. This sequence joins TRBV20-1 and TRBJ1-4, with D possibly TRBD1 on 6 matching bases. The CDR3 covers 11 residues. Per the germline V gene, CDR1 is DFQATT and CDR2 is SNEGSKA (reference sequence). The germline V and J ends were trimmed by 5 bases and 8 bases, with 9 bases remaining between them.

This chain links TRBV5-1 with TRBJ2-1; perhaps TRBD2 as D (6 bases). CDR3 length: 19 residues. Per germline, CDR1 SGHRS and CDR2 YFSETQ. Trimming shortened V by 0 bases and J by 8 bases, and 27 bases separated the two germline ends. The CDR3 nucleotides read TGCGCCAGCAGCTTGGTTCGTTCCTGGGACTCTCAAGGTGTGTATGAGCAGTTCTTC. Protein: CASSLVRSWDSQGVYEQFF.

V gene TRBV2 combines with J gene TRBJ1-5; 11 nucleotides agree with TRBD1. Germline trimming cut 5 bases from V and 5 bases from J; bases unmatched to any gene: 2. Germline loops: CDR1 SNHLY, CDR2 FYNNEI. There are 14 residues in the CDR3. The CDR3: CASSWDRGYQPQHF. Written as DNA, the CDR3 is TGTGCCAGCAGTTGGGACAGGGGGTATCAGCCCCAGCATTTT.

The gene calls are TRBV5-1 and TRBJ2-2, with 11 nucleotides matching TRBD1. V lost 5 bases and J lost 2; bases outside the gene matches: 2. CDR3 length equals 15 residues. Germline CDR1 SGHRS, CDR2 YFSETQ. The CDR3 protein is CASRWTGGNTGELFF. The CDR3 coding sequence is TGCGCCAGCAGATGGACAGGGGGCAACACCGGGGAGCTGTTTTTT. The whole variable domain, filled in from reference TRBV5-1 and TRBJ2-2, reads KAGVTQTPRYLIKTRGQQVTLSCSPISGHRSVSWYQQTPGQGLQFLFEYFSETQRNKGNFPGRFSGRQFSNSRSEMNVSTLELGDSALYLCASRWTGGNTGELFFGEGSRLTVL.

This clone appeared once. The CDR3 sequence is CAWSVRLAGGPGGGELFF. DNA of the CDR3: TGTGCCTGGAGTGTACGGCTAGCGGGGGGACCGGGGGGCGGGGAGCTGTTTTTT. This chain links TRBV30 with TRBJ2-2; TRBD2 agrees at 11 bases. The CDR3 extends over 18 amino acids. CDR1 is GTSNPN and CDR2 is SVGIG in the germline V gene (reference sequence). The V and J ends lost 0 bases and 7 bases, in that order; junction bases with no gene match: 13.

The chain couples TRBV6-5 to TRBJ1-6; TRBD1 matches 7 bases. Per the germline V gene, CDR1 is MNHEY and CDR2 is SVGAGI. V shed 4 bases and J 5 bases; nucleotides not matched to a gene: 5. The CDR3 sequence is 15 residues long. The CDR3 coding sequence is TGTGCCAGCAGTTTCCAGACAGGGAATAATTCACCCCTCCACTTT. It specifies CASSFQTGNNSPLHF.

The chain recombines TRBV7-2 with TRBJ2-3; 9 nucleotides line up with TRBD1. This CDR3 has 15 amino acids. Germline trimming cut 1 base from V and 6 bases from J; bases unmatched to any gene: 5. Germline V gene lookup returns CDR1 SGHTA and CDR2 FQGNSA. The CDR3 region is CASSLDRGLEDTQYF. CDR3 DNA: TGTGCCAGCAGCTTAGACAGGGGGCTGGAGGATACGCAGTATTTT.

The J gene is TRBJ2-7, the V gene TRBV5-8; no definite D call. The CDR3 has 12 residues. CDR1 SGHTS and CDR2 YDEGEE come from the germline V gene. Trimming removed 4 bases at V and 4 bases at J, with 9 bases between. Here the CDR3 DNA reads TGTGCCAGCAGCCGCCTCGGGTACGAGCAGTACTTC. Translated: CASSRLGYEQYF.

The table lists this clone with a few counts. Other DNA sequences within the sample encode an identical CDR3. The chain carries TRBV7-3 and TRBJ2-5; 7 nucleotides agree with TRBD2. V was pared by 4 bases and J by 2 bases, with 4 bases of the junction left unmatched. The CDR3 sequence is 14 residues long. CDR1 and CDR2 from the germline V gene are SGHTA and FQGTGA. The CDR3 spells CASSSVGGQETQYF. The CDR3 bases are TGTGCCAGCAGCTCGGTGGGGGGGCAAGAGACCCAGTACTTC.

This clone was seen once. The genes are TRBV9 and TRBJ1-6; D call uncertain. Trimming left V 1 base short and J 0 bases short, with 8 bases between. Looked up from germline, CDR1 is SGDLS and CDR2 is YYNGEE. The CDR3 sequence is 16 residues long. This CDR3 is CASSVQASSYNSPLHF. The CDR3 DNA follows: TGTGCCAGCAGCGTACAGGCGAGCTCCTATAATTCACCCCTCCACTTT.

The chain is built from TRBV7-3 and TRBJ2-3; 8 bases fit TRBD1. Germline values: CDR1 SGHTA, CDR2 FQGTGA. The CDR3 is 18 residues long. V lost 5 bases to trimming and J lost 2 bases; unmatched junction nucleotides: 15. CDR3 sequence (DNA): TGTGCCAGCAGCCCAGGGGGCCGGCACAGCTCCTTCACAGATACGCAGTATTTT. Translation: CASSPGGRHSSFTDTQYF.

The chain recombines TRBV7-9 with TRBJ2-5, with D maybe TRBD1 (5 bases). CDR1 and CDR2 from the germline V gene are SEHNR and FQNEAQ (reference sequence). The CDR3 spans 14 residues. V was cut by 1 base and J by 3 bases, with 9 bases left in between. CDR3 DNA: TGTGCCAGCAGCTTAGTTGGCAGGGAAGAGACCCAGTACTTC. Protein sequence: CASSLVGREETQYF.

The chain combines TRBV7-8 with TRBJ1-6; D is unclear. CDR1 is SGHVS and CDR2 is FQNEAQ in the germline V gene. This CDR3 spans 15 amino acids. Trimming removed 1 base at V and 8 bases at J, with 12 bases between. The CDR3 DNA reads TGTGCCAGCAGCTTAGACGGAGGGTGGGATTCACCCCTCCACTTT. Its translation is CASSLDGGWDSPLHF.

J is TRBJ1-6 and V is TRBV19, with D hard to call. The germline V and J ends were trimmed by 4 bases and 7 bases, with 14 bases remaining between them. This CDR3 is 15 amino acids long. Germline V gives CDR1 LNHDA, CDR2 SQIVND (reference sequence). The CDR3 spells CASSSSDAGNSPLHF. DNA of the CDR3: TGTGCCAGTAGTAGTAGCGACGCGGGGAATTCACCCCTCCACTTT.

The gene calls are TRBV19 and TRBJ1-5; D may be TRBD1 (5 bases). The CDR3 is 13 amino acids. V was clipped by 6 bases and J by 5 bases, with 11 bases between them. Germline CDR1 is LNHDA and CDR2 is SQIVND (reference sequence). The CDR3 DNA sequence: TGTGCCAGTAGCGGTCAGGGCGATCAGCCCCAGCATTTT. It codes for CASSGQGDQPQHF.